One and the same sample provided the 21 T cell receptor beta chains below, sequenced in a study of cytomegalovirus exposure and HLA in healthy donors. The PCR contained 60 Vbeta and 13 Jbeta primers. Clones were sequenced by immunoSEQ multiplex PCR, and TCRdb holds only the in-frame ones, with some missing. The sample has about 67,000 clones, 75% to 90% seen once. The specimen was PBMCs. Receptor source: a woman aged 25 to 39 in good health and CMV-seropositive.

The J gene is TRBJ2-3, the V gene TRBV5-6, with D perhaps matching TRBD2 (6 bases). V was trimmed by 6 bases and J by 1 base, leaving 18 bases between them. Germline V CDR1 and CDR2: SGHDT, YYEEEE. The length of the CDR3 is 16 residues. This CDR3 reads CASISWGDFGTDTQYF. The CDR3 nucleotides read TGTGCCAGCATATCTTGGGGGGATTTCGGCACAGATACGCAGTATTTT.

The V call is TRBV5-1, the J call TRBJ2-1; D gene uncertain. V was pared by 3 bases and J by 7 bases, with 14 bases between. The CDR3 has 14 residues. Germline CDR1 and CDR2: SGHRS and YFSETQ. CDR3 sequence: CASSSQVSVNEQFF. CDR3 sequence (DNA): TGCGCCAGCAGCTCCCAGGTGAGTGTGAATGAGCAGTTCTTC.

This chain links TRBV19 with TRBJ2-1; 15 nucleotides align to TRBD2. This CDR3 region has 16 residues. Trimming took 5 bases from V and 3 from J; bases not matched to a gene: 2. Germline V CDR1 and CDR2: LNHDA, SQIVND (reference sequence). CDR3 sequence: CASSPGLAGGYNEQFF. CDR3 coding DNA: TGTGCCAGTAGTCCGGGACTAGCGGGAGGCTACAATGAGCAGTTCTTC.

This clone was recorded a few times. This chain joins TRBV6-1 and TRBJ2-7, with D maybe TRBD2 (6 bases). Germline CDR1 is MNHNS and CDR2 is SASEGT. V was trimmed by 6 bases and J by 3 bases, leaving 9 bases between them. The CDR3 has 12 residues. The DNA of the CDR3 is TGTGCCAGCAGGCTAGCGTTCTACGAGCAGTACTTC. This codes for CASRLAFYEQYF.

A remark on this clone: Mismatch with germline at one junction end may stem from a read error. The rearrangement joins TRBV19 to TRBJ2-3; D remains ambiguous. There are 13 residues in the CDR3. CDR1 and CDR2 from the germline V gene are LNHDA and SQIVND (reference sequence). CDR3 nucleotides: TGTGTCAGTAGTGCCCGAGGCACAGATACGCAGTATTTT. Its translation: CVSSARGTDTQYF. The variable domain in full, completed from reference TRBV19 and TRBJ2-3, reads DGGITQSPKYLFRKEGQNVTLSCEQNLNHDAMYWYRQDPGQGLRLIYYSQIVNDFQKGDIAEGYSVSREKKESFPLTVTSAQKNPTAFYLCVSSARGTDTQYFGPGTRLTVL.

The J gene is TRBJ1-3, the V gene TRBV4-1; D is undetermined. V lost 3 bases, J lost 4 bases, and 16 bases lay in between. CDR1 and CDR2 (germline): MGHRA, YSYEKL. The CDR3 spans 16 residues. The CDR3 reads CASSQGDISRGNTIYF. The CDR3 DNA is TGCGCCAGCAGCCAGGGTGATATTTCCAGGGGAAACACCATATATTTT.

The genes are TRBV6-5 and TRBJ1-4, with a possible D match to TRBD1 (6 bases). V was pared by 6 bases and J by 7 bases, with 15 bases between. The CDR3 has 14 residues. The germline CDR1 and CDR2 sequences are MNHEY and SVGAGI. Written as DNA, the CDR3 is TGTGCCAGCAGCCCCCGGGACATTAGTGAAAAACTGTTTTTT. It translates to CASSPRDISEKLFF.

The chain combines TRBV2 with TRBJ2-2, with D possibly matching TRBD2 (5 bases). This CDR3 has 13 amino acids. Germline V lookup: CDR1 SNHLY, CDR2 FYNNEI. Trimming took off 8 bases at V and 4 bases at J, with 11 bases between the two ends. DNA of the CDR3: TGTGCCAGCCGGGGTGGGGTCACCGGGGAGCTGTTTTTT. Residues: CASRGGVTGELFF.

The rearrangement uses TRBV4-2 and TRBJ2-3; the match to TRBD2 covers 7 bases. Germline-derived CDR1 and CDR2 are LGHNA and YNFKEQ. Trimming at V came to 1 base and at J to 3 bases, leaving 7 bases not matched to a gene. The CDR3 is 16 amino acids. The CDR3, as DNA: TGTGCCAGCAGCCAAGTAAGAGGGAGGGCGACAGATACGCAGTATTTT. Protein product: CASSQVRGRATDTQYF.

V and J are TRBV25-1 and TRBJ2-7; TRBD1 agrees at 8 bases. V was pared by 4 bases and J by 5 bases, with 13 bases of the junction left unmatched. CDR1 is MGHDK, CDR2 SYGVNS, per germline. CDR3 length: 16 amino acids. The CDR3 DNA follows: TGTGCCAGCAGTGCAACCAACAGGGGGGCAATTGACGAGCAGTACTTC. Translating gives CASSATNRGAIDEQYF.

The count of this clone is one. Here the CDR3 DNA reads TGTGCCAGCAGTGACAGGTTCTCGGGAGAGCAGTACTTC. Protein product: CASSDRFSGEQYF. This chain links TRBV28 with TRBJ2-7; a weak D match, TRBD1 (6 bases). The CDR3 runs to 13 residues. The V end was cut by 5 bases, the J end by 7 bases, with 15 bases between. CDR1 is MDHEN, CDR2 SYDVKM, per germline.

The chain has TRBV4-1 and TRBJ2-1; 7 nucleotides match TRBD2. Per germline, CDR1 MGHRA and CDR2 YSYEKL. The CDR3 is 16 residues long. V was clipped by 4 bases and J by 4 bases; unmatched bases: 10. CDR3 sequence: CASSPFWEGVYNEQFF. CDR3 DNA: TGCGCCAGCAGCCCCTTTTGGGAGGGAGTGTACAATGAGCAGTTCTTC.

The rearrangement uses TRBV7-9 and TRBJ2-7; TRBD2 might be the D (6 bases). The CDR3 consists of 13 residues. Trimming took 2 bases from V and 6 from J, leaving 11 bases between them. The germline CDR1 and CDR2 sequences are SEHNR and FQNEAQ (reference sequence). CDR3 sequence (DNA): TGTGCCAGCAGCTTACCGGGAGAGGTCGAGCAGTACTTC. Its protein is CASSLPGEVEQYF.

The rearrangement links TRBV18 to TRBJ2-7, with TRBD1 identical over 8 bases. Per the germline V gene, CDR1 is KGHSH and CDR2 is LQKENI. The CDR3 contains 13 residues. V lost 4 bases and J lost 2; bases outside the gene matches: 1. In nucleotides, the CDR3 is TGTGCCAGCTCACAGGGACAGGCCTACGAGCAGTACTTC. This translates into CASSQGQAYEQYF.

CDR3 sequence (DNA): TGCGCCAGCAGCTTGGTCACTAGCGGGAGGGGGTATGAGCAGTTCTTC. Protein: CASSLVTSGRGYEQFF. The chain has TRBV5-1 and TRBJ2-1; the match to TRBD2 covers 13 bases. This CDR3 has 16 residues. Germline CDR1 reads SGHRS; CDR2 reads YFSETQ. Germline trimming cut 0 bases from V and 8 bases from J; bases unmatched to any gene: 5.

The chain uses TRBV7-9 and TRBJ2-2; 8 bases align to TRBD2. CDR3 length: 15 residues. The V segment lost 7 bases and the J segment 2 bases; nucleotides outside the gene matches: 6. Germline CDR1 SEHNR, CDR2 FQNEAQ (reference sequence). The CDR3 loop reads CASTGTRSNTGELFF. For the CDR3, the DNA is TGTGCCAGCACGGGGACTAGGAGTAACACCGGGGAGCTGTTTTTT.

This chain links TRBV9 with TRBJ2-3; 11 bases align to TRBD2. V lost 0 bases to trimming and J lost 4 bases; unmatched junction nucleotides: 7. Germline V lookup: CDR1 SGDLS, CDR2 YYNGEE. The CDR3 consists of 17 residues. The CDR3: CASSVGGTSGRADTQYF. In nucleotides, the CDR3 is TGTGCCAGCAGCGTAGGAGGGACTAGCGGTAGGGCAGATACGCAGTATTTT.

The chain is built from TRBV10-1 and TRBJ2-7, with D perhaps TRBD2 (5 bases). The CDR3 covers 14 residues. Trimming took off 9 bases at V and 4 bases at J, with 19 bases between the two ends. In germline, CDR1 is WNHNN, CDR2 SYGVQD (reference sequence). CDR3 in amino acids: CARRASCLPYEQYF. CDR3 nucleotide sequence: TGCGCCAGGAGGGCGTCTTGTCTCCCTTACGAGCAGTACTTC.

The chain links TRBV6-1 to TRBJ2-2, with unresolved D. Germline values: CDR1 MNHNS, CDR2 SASEGT. V lost 4 bases, J lost 7 bases, and 10 bases lay in between. The CDR3 runs 13 residues. Here the CDR3 DNA reads TGTGCCAGCAGTGGGATAACGGGCGGGGAGCTGTTTTTT. As protein: CASSGITGGELFF.

The chain links TRBV7-6 to TRBJ2-3; a weak D match, TRBD2 (5 bases). Trimming pared 3 bases from V and 4 bases from J, leaving 17 bases between. The CDR3 has 16 residues. Germline V gene data show CDR1 as SGHVS and CDR2 as FNYEAQ. CDR3 sequence: CASSFESSRVSDTQYF. CDR3 coding DNA: TGTGCCAGCAGCTTTGAATCTAGCAGAGTATCAGATACGCAGTATTTT. Full variable domain (remainder filled in from reference TRBV7-6 and TRBJ2-3): GAGVSQSPRYKVTKRGQDVALRCDPISGHVSLYWYRQALGQGPEFLTYFNYEAQQDKSGLPNDRFSAERPEGSISTLTIQRTEQRDSAMYRCASSFESSRVSDTQYFGPGTRLTVL.

CDR3 loop: CASSETGGNEAFF. The CDR3 DNA is TGTGCCAGCAGTGAAACCGGCGGGAACGAAGCTTTCTTT. The chain carries TRBV6-1 and TRBJ1-1; D is undetermined. Germline lookup yields CDR1 MNHNS and CDR2 SASEGT. The CDR3 is 13 amino acids. V dropped 2 bases and J dropped 8 bases, with 12 bases sitting between them.